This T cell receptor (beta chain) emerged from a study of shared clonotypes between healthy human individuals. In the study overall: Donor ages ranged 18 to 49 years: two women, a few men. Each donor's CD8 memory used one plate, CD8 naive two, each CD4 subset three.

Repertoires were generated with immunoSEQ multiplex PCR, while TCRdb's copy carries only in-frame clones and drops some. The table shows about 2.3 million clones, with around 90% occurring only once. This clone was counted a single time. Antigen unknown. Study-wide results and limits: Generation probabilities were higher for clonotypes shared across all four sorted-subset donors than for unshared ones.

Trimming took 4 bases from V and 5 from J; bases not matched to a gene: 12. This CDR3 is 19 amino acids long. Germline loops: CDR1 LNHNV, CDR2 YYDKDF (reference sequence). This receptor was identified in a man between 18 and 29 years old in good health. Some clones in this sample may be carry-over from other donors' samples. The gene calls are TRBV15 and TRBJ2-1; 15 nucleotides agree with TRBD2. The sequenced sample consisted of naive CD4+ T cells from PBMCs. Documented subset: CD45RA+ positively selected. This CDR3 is CATSIWTSGGVGSHNEQFF. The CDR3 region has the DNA TGTGCCACCAGCATCTGGACTAGCGGGGGGGTTGGTAGCCACAATGAGCAGTTCTTC.